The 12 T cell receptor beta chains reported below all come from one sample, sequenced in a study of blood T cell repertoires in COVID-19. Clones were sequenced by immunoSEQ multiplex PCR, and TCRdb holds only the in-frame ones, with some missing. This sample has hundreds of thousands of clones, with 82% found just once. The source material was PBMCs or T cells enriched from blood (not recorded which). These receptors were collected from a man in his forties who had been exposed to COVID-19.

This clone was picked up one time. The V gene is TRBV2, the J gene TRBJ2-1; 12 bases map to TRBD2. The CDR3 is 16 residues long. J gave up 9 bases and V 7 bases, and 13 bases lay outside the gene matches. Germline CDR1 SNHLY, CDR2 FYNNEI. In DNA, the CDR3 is TGTGCCAGCACCGAAGGGGCTAGCGGGAGGGCCGGTGAGCAGTTCTTC. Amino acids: CASTEGASGRAGEQFF.

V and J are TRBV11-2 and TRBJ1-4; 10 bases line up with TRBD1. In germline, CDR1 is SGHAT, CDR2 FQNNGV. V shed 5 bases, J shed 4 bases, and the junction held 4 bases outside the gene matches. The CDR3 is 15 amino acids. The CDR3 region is CASSQRTGGNEKLFF. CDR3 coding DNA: TGTGCCAGCAGCCAACGGACAGGGGGTAATGAAAAACTGTTTTTT.

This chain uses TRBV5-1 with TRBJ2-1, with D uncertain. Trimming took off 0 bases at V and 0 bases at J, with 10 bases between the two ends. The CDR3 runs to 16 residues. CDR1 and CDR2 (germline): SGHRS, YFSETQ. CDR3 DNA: TGCGCCAGCAGCTTGGCCTCAGGCATCTCCTACAATGAGCAGTTCTTC. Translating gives CASSLASGISYNEQFF.

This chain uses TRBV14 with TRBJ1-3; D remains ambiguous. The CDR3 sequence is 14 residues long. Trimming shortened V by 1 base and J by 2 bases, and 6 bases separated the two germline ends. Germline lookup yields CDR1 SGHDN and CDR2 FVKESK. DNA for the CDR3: TGTGCCAGCAGCCAAGGTTCTCCTGGAAACACCATATATTTT. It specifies CASSQGSPGNTIYF.

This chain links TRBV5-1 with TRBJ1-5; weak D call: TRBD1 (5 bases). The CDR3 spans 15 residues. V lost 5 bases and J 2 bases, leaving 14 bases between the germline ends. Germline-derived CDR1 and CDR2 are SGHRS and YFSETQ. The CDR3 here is CASRVGGTGNQPQHF. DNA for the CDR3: TGCGCCAGCAGGGTGGGGGGTACTGGCAATCAGCCCCAGCATTTT.

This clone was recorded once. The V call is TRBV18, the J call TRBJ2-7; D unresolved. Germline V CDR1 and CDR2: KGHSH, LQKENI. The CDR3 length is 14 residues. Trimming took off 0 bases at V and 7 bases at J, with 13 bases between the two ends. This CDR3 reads CASSPPQVLREQYF. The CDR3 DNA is TGTGCCAGCTCACCACCCCAGGTATTACGGGAGCAGTACTTC. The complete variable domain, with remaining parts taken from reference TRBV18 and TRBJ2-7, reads NAGVMQNPRHLVRRRGQEARLRCSPMKGHSHVYWYRQLPEEGLKFMVYLQKENIIDESGMPKERFSAEFPKEGPSILRIQQVVRGDSAAYFCASSPPQVLREQYFGPGTRLTVT.

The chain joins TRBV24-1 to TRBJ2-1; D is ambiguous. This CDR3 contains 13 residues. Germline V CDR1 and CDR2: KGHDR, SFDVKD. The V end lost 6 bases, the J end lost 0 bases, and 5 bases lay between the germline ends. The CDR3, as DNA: TGTGCCACCAGTCTGTCCTCCTACAATGAGCAGTTCTTC. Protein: CATSLSSYNEQFF.

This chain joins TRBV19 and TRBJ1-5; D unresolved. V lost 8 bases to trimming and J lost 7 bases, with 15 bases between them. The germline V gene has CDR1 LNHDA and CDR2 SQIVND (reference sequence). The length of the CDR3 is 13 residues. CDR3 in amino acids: CASDGTRGQPQHF. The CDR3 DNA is TGTGCCAGTGATGGAACACGGGGACAGCCCCAGCATTTT.

The CDR3 spells CASSLPAGVALNEQFF. The CDR3 DNA is TGTGCCAGCAGCCTACCAGCGGGAGTGGCCCTCAATGAGCAGTTCTTC. The J gene is TRBJ2-1, the V gene TRBV3-1 (or the pseudogene TRBV3-2); 8 bases fit TRBD2. The CDR3 sequence is 16 residues long. The germline gives CDR1 LGHDT, CDR2 YNNKEL (reference sequence). The V gene end was trimmed by 4 bases and the J gene end by 6 bases; junction bases not matched to a gene: 11.

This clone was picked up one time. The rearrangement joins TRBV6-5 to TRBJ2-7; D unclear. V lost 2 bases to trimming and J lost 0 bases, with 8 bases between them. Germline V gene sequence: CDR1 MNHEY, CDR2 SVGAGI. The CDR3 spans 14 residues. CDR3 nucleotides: TGTGCCAGCAGTTACGGCAGGAACTCCTACGAGCAGTACTTC. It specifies CASSYGRNSYEQYF.

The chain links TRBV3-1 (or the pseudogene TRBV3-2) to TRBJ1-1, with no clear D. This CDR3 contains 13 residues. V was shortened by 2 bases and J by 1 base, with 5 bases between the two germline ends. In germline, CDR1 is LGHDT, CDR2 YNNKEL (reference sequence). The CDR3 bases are TGTGCCAGCAGCCAATTCAGGAACACTGAAGCTTTCTTT. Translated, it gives CASSQFRNTEAFF.

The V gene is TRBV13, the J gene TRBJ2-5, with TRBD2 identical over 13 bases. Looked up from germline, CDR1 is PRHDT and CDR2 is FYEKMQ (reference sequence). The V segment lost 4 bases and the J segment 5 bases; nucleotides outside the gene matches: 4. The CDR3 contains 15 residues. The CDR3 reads CASSSALAGGETQYF. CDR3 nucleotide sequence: TGTGCCAGCAGCTCTGCACTAGCGGGGGGGGAGACCCAGTACTTC.